This is a list of T cell receptor beta chains from one sample in a study of T cell responses to AZD1222 COVID-19 vaccine. Measured with immunoSEQ multiplex PCR; TCRdb has only the in-frame clones, and not every one. Seen here are around 150,000 clones, 80% to 95% observed once, and the top ten hold 3% to 3.5%. The sequences come from peripheral blood, collected 28 days after the second AZD1222 dose. Receptor source: an adult who received the AZD1222 COVID-19 vaccine. The CDR3 runs from the conserved cysteine through the conserved F or W. Each record gives: J gene, D gene, clone size, V gene, CDR3 DNA, CDR3 protein. D genes are given only for firm matches. The size field is filled for only some rows; it gives once, few, many or a size class.

TRBJ1-5 . . TRBV27 TGTGCCAGCAACTCCAAGTGGGAGTCGGGCAATCAGCCCCAGCATTTT CASNSKWESGNQPQHF
TRBJ2-3 TRBD1 . TRBV5-1 TGCGCCAGCAGCTGGACAGGGCCTGGGGATACGCAGTATTTT CASSWTGPGDTQYF
TRBJ1-1 . . TRBV2 TGTGCCAGGGGGGACCCACGAGTCAGCACTGAAGCTTTCTTT CARGDPRVSTEAFF
TRBJ2-1 . . TRBV10-1 TGCGCCAGCAGTGAGTCGGTAGCTCGACACAATGAGCAGTTCTTC CASSESVARHNEQFF
TRBJ2-7 . . TRBV2 TGTGCCAGCAGTGAAAGCCCCCACTACGAGCTCGGCTACGAGCAGTACTTC CASSESPHYELGYEQYF
TRBJ1-2 . . TRBV12-3/TRBV12-4 TGTGCCAGCAGTTTTCGACCTAACTATGGCTACACCTTC CASSFRPNYGYTF
TRBJ2-7 . . TRBV4-1 TGCGCCAGCAGCCAAGAAGGAAACAAATACTACGAGCAGTACTTC CASSQEGNKYYEQYF
TRBJ2-1 . . TRBV12-3/TRBV12-4 TGTGCCAGCAGACTGGACAGCCAGCAGTTCTTC CASRLDSQQFF
TRBJ2-2 . once TRBV10-3 TGTGCCGTTTCCGGGACAACACACACCGGGGAGCTGTTTTTT CAVSGTTHTGELFF
TRBJ2-7 . . TRBV3-1/TRBV3-2 TGTGCCAGCAGCCAAGCCCTCATTTCTACCTACGAGCAGTACTTC CASSQALISTYEQYF
TRBJ2-2 TRBD2 . TRBV4-1 TGCGCCAGCAGCCAAGTACCGGGAGGGCAGTCCGGGGAGCTGTTTTTT CASSQVPGGQSGELFF
TRBJ2-1 TRBD1 . TRBV11-2 TGTGCCAGCAGCTCGCGACAGGGGGTTCCTAGCTCCTACAATGAGCAGTTCTTC CASSSRQGVPSSYNEQFF
TRBJ2-7 . once TRBV2 TGTGCCGGCGGCAGGGAGTACGAGCAGTACTTC CAGGREYEQYF
TRBJ1-2 . . TRBV3-1/TRBV3-2 TGTGCCAGCAGCCAGGGTCCGGGTCCTAACTCCTATGGCTACACCTTC CASSQGPGPNSYGYTF
TRBJ2-1 . once TRBV6-4 TGTGCCAGCAGCATCCTACCCTACAATGAGCAGTTCTTC CASSILPYNEQFF
TRBJ2-5 TRBD2 . TRBV5-4 TGTGCCAGCAGCTTGTCGGCGGGAGACCGAGAGACCCAGTACTTC CASSLSAGDRETQYF
TRBJ2-1 TRBD2 . TRBV7-9 TGTGCCAGCAGCTTACTAGCGGGAGAAGGCAATGAGCAGTTCTTC CASSLLAGEGNEQFF